The clone carrying this T cell receptor beta chain was counted only a few times. Authors' processing steps: Amplifying reference gene primers gave estimates of nucleated cell counts. The protocol was immunoSEQ multiplex PCR, while the TCRdb copy is restricted to in-frame clones and leaves out a portion. The DNA gave D and trimming, while V, J and clone size come from that table. Among over 120,000 clones listed, about 82% were seen once. This record belongs to a study of blood T cell repertoires in COVID-19. The CDR3 is 17 residues long. From germline, CDR1 is SGHVS and CDR2 FQNEAQ. Trimming pared 8 bases from V and 5 bases from J, leaving 27 bases between.

The chain recombines TRBV7-8 with TRBJ1-2; no clear D gene. The clonotype comes from a woman of 80 years or more with active or convalescent COVID-19. The material sequenced was peripheral blood. As DNA, the CDR3 is TGTGCCAGCCGCGCTTCAAGGACTTCGTCAGAGGGTTATGGCTACACCTTC. Amino acid sequence: CASRASRTSSEGYGYTF.